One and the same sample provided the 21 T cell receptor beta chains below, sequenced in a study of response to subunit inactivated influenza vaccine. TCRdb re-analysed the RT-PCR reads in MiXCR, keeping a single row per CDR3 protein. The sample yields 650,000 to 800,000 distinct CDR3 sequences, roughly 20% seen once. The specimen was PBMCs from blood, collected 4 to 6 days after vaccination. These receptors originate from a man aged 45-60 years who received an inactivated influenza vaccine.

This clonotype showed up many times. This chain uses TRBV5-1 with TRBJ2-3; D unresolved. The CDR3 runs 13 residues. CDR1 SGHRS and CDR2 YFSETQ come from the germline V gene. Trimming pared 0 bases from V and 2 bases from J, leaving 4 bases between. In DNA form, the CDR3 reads TGCGCCAGCAGCTTGGTTCCCACAGATACGCAGTATTTT. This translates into CASSLVPTDTQYF.

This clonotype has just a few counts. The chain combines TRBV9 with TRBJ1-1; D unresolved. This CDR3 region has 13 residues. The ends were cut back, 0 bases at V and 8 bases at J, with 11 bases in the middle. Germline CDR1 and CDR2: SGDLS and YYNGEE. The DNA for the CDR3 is TGTGCCAGCAGCGTAGGATCGAGTGGGGAAGCTTTCTTT. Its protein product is CASSVGSSGEAFF.

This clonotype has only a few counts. The CDR3 here is CASSSDLIISGANVLTF. CDR3 coding DNA: TGTGCCAGCAGTTCCGACCTAATTATCTCCGGGGCCAACGTCCTGACTTTC. The rearrangement uses TRBV6-5 and TRBJ2-6; D uncertain. Germline V gene sequence: CDR1 MNHEY, CDR2 SVGAGI. Between the trimmed V and J ends, which lost 4 bases and 4 bases, there was a span of 17 bases. The CDR3 length is 17 residues.

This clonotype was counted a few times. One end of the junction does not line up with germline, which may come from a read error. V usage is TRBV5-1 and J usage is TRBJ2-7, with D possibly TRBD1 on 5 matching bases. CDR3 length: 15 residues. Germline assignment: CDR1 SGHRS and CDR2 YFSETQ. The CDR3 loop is CASSLAGKDSDEQYF. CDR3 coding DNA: TGCGCCAGCAGCTTGGCAGGGAAAGACTCCGACGAGCAGTACTTC.

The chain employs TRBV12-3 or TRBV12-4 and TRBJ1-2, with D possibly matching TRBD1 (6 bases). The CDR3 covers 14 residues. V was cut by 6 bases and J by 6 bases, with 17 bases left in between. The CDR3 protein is CASRNRVGEHGYTF. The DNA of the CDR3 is TGTGCCAGCAGGAACAGGGTAGGGGAGCATGGCTACACCTTC.

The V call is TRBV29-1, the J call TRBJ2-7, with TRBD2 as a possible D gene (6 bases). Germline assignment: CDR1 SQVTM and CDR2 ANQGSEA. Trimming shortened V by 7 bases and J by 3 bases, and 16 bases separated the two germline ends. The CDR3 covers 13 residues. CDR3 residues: CSAAEGRNYEQYF. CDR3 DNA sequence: TGCAGCGCCGCGGAGGGTAGAAACTACGAGCAGTACTTC.

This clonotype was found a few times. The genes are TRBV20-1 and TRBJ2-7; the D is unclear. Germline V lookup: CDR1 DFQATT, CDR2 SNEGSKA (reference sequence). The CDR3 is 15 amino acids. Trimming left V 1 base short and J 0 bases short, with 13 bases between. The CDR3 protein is CSARGFARSSYEQYF. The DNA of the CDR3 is TGCAGTGCTAGAGGGTTTGCTCGGAGCTCCTACGAGCAGTACTTC.

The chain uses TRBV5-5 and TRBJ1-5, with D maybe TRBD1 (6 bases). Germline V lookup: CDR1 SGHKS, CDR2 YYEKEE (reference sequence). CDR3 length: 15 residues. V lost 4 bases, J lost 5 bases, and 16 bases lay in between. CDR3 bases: TGTGCCAGCAGCAAACAGGGTTTTGGGCATCAGCCCCAGCATTTT. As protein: CASSKQGFGHQPQHF.

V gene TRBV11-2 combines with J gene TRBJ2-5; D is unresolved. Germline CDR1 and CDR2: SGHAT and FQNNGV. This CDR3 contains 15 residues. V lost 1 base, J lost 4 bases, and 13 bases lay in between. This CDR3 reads CASSLAFRSPETQYF. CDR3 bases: TGTGCCAGCAGCTTAGCTTTCAGGTCCCCAGAGACCCAGTACTTC.

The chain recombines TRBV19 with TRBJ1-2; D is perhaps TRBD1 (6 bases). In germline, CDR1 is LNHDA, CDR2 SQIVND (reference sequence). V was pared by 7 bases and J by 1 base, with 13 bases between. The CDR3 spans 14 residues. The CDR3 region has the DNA TGTGCCAGTACTCGCACAGGGATTAACTATGGCTACACCTTC. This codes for CASTRTGINYGYTF.

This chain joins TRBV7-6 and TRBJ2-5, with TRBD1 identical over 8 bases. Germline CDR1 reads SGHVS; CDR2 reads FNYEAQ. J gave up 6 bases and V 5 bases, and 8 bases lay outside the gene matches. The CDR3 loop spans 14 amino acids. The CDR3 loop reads CASSPTTGDKTQYF. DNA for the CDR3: TGTGCCAGCAGCCCTACGACAGGGGACAAGACCCAGTACTTC.

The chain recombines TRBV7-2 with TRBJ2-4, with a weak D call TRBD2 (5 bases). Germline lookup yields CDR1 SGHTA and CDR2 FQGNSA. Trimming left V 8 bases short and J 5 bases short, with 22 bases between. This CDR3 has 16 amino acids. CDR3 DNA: TGTGCCAGCCGTTTCCGGGCCTCGGTGAGGGAAAACATTCAGTACTTC. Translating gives CASRFRASVRENIQYF.

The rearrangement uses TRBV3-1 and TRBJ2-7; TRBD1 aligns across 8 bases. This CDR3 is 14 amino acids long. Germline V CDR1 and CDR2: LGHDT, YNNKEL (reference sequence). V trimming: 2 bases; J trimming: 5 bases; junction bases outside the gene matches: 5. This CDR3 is CASSQRTGWDEQYF. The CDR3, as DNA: TGTGCCAGCAGCCAAAGGACAGGGTGGGACGAGCAGTACTTC.

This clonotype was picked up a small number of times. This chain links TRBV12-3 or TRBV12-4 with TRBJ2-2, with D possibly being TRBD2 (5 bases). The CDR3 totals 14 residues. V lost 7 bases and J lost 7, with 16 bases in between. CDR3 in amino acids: CASTPPLGGGELFF. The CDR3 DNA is TGTGCCAGCACCCCCCCTCTTGGAGGCGGGGAGCTGTTTTTT.

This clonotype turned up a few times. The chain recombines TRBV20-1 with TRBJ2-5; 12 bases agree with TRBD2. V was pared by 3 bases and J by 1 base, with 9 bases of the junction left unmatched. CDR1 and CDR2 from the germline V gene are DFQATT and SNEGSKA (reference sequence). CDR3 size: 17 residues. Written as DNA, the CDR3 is TGCAGTGCTAGTGCTAGCGGGGGGGACTCAATCCAAGAGACCCAGTACTTC. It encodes CSASASGGDSIQETQYF.

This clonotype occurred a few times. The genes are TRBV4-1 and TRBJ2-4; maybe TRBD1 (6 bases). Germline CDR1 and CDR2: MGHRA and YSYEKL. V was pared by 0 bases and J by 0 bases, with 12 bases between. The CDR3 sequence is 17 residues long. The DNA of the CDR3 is TGCGCCAGCAGCCAAGACCCAGGGGAGCTAGCCAAAAACATTCAGTACTTC. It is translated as CASSQDPGELAKNIQYF.

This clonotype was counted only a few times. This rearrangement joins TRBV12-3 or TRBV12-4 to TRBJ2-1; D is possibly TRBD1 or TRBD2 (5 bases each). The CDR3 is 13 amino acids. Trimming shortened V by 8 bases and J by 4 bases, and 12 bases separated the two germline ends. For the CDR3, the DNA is TGTGCCAGCGGGGGTGACTCGTACAATGAGCAGTTCTTC. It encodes CASGGDSYNEQFF.

CDR3 sequence: CSAAGQLLNYGYTF. CDR3 nucleotide sequence: TGCAGTGCTGCCGGACAGCTACTTAACTATGGCTACACCTTC. The gene calls are TRBV20-1 and TRBJ1-2; a weak D match, TRBD1 (6 bases). The CDR3 loop spans 14 amino acids. V was cut by 5 bases and J by 1 base, with 14 bases left in between. Germline V gene lookup returns CDR1 DFQATT and CDR2 SNEGSKA (reference sequence).

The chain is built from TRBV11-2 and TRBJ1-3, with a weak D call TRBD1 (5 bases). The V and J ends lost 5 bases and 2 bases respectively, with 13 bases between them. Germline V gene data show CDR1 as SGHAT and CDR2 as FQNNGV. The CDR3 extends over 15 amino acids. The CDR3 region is CASSQMGGTGNTIYF. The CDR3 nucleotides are TGTGCCAGCAGCCAAATGGGGGGAACTGGAAACACCATATATTTT.

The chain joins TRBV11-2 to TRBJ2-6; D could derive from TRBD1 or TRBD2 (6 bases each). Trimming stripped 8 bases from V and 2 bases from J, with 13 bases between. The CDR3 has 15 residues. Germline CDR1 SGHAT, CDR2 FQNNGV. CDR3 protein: CASGLRGPGANVLTF. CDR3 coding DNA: TGTGCCAGCGGCCTCCGGGGGCCTGGGGCCAACGTCCTGACTTTC.

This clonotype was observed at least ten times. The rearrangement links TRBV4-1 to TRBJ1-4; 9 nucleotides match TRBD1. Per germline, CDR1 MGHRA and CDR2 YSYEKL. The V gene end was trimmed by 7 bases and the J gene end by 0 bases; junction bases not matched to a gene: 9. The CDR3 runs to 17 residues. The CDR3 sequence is CASTGTGILATNEKLFF. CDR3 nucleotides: TGCGCCAGCACCGGGACAGGGATTCTTGCAACTAATGAAAAACTGTTTTTT.